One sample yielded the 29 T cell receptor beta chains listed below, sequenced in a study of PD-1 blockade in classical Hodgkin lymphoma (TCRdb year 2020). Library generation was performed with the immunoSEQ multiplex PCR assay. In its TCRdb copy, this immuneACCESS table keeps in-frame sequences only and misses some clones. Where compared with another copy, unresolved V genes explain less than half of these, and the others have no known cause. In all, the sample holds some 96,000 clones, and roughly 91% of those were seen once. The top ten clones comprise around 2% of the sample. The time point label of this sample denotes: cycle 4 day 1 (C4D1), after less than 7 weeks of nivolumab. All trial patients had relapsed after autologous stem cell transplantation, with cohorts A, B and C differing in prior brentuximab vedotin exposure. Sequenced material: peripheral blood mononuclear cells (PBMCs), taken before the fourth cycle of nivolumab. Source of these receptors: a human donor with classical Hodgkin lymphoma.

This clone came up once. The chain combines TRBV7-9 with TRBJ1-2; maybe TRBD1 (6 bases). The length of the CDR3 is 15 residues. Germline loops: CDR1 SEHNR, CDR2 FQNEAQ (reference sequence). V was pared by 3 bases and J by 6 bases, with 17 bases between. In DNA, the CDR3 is TGTGCCAGCAGCTTTCTTATTGGGGACACAGATGGCTACACCTTC. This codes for CASSFLIGDTDGYTF.

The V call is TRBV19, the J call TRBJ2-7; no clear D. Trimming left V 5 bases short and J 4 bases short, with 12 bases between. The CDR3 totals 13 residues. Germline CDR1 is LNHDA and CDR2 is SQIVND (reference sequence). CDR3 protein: CASSPRTDYEQYF. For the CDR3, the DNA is TGTGCCAGTAGTCCGCGCACAGATTACGAGCAGTACTTC.

The CDR3 region is CASSLSGTEYGYTF. The CDR3 coding sequence is TGCGCCAGCAGCCTCTCCGGGACAGAATATGGCTACACCTTC. This chain connects TRBV5-1 to TRBJ1-2, with 7 bases matching TRBD1. The CDR3 has 14 residues. Looked up from germline, CDR1 is SGHRS and CDR2 is YFSETQ. V was clipped by 4 bases and J by 5 bases; unmatched bases: 8.

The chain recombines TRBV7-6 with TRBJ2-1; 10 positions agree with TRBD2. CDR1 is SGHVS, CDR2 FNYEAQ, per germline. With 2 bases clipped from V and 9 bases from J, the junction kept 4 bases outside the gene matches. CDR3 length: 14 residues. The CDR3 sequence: CASSLLAGDGEQFF. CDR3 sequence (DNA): TGTGCCAGCAGCTTACTAGCGGGAGACGGTGAGCAGTTCTTC.

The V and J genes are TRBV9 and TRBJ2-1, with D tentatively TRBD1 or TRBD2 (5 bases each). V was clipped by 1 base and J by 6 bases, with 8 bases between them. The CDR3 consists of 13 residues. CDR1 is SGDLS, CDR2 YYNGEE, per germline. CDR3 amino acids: CASSVSGANEQFF. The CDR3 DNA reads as TGTGCCAGCAGCGTATCCGGGGCCAATGAGCAGTTCTTC.

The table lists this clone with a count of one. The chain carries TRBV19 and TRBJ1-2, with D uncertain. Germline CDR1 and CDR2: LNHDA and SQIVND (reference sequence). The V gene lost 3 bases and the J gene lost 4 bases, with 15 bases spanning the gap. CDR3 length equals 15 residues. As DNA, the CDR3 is TGTGCCAGTAGTATCTCCCGACTGGGGTCCTATGGCTACACCTTC. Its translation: CASSISRLGSYGYTF.

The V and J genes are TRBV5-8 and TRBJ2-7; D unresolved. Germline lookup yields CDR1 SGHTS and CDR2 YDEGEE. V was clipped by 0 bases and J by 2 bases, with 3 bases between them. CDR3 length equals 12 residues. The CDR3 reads CASSLATYEQYF. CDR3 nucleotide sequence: TGTGCCAGCAGCTTGGCTACCTACGAGCAGTACTTC.

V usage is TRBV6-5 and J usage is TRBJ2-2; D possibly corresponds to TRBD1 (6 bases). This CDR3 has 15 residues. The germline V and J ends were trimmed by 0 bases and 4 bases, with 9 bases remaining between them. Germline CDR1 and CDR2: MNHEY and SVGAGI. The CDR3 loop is CASSYSGTSTGELFF. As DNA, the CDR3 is TGTGCCAGCAGTTACTCGGGGACATCCACCGGGGAGCTGTTTTTT.

The CDR3 DNA sequence: TGCGCCAGCAGCTTGGGAGGGCAGGGGGCAACGGGTACTGAAGCTTTCTTT. It yields the protein CASSLGGQGATGTEAFF. The J gene is TRBJ1-1, the V gene TRBV5-1; 8 nucleotides agree with TRBD1. The CDR3 loop spans 17 amino acids. The V and J ends lost 0 bases and 5 bases, in that order; junction bases with no gene match: 12. Germline V gene lookup returns CDR1 SGHRS and CDR2 YFSETQ.

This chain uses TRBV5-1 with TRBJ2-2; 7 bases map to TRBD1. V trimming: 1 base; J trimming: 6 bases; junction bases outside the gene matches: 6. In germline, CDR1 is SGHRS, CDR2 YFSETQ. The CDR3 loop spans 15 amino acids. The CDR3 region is CASSLLQGNPGELFF. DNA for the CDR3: TGCGCCAGCAGCTTGTTACAGGGGAATCCCGGGGAGCTGTTTTTT.

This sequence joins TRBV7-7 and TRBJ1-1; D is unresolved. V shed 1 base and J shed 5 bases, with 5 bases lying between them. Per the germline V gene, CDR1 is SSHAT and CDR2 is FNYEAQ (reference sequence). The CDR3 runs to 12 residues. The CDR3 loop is CASSLEATEAFF. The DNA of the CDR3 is TGTGCCAGCAGCTTAGAAGCTACTGAAGCTTTCTTT.

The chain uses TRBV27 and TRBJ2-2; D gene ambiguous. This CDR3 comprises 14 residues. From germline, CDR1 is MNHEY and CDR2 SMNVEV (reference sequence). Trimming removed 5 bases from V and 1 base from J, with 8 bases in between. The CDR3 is CASSHSGNTGELFF. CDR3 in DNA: TGTGCCAGCAGTCATTCGGGGAACACCGGGGAGCTGTTTTTT.

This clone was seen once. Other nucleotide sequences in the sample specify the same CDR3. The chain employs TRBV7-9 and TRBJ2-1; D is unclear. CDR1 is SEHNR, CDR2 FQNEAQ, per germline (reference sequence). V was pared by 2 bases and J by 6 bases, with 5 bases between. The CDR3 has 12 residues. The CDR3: CASSLSGNEQFF. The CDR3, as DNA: TGTGCCAGCAGCTTATCTGGCAATGAGCAGTTCTTC. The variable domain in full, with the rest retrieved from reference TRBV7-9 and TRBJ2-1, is DTGVSQNPRHKITKRGQNVTFRCDPISEHNRLYWYRQTLGQGPEFLTYFQNEAQLEKSRLLSDRFSAERPKGSFSTLEIQRTEQGDSAMYLCASSLSGNEQFFGPGTRLTVL.

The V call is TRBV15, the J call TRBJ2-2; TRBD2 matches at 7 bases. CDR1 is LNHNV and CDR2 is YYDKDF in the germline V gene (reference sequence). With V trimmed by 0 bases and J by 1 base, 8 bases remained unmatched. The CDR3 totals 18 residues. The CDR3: CATSRDALAALNTGELFF. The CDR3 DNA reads TGTGCCACCAGCAGAGATGCCCTAGCGGCTCTGAACACCGGGGAGCTGTTTTTT.

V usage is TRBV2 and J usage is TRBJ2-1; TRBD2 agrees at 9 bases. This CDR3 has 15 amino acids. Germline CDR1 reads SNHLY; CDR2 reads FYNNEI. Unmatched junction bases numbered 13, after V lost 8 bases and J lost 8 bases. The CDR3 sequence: CASPRRREGLDEQFF. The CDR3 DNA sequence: TGTGCCAGCCCTAGGAGGCGGGAGGGCCTGGATGAGCAGTTCTTC. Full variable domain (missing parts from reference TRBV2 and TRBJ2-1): EPEVTQTPSHQVTQMGQEVILRCVPISNHLYFYWYRQILGQKVEFLVSFYNNEISEKSEIFDDQFSVERPDGSNFTLKIRSTKLEDSAMYFCASPRRREGLDEQFFGPGTRLTVL.

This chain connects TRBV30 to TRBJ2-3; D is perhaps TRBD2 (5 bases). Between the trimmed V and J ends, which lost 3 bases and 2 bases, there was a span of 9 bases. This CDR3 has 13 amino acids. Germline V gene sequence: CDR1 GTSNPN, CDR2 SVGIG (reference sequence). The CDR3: CAWRPGNTDTQYF. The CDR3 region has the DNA TGTGCCTGGAGACCCGGGAACACAGATACGCAGTATTTT. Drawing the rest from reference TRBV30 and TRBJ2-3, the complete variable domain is SQTIHQWPATLVQPVGSPLSLECTVEGTSNPNLYWYRQAAGRGLQLLFYSVGIGQISSEVPQNLSASRPQDRQFILSSKKLLLSDSGFYLCAWRPGNTDTQYFGPGTRLTVL.

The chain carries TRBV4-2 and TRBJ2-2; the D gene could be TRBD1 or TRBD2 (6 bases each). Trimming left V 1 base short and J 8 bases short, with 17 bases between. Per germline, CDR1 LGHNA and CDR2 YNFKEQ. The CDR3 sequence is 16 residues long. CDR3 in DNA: TGTGCCAGCAGCCAAGTTAGAGGGGGGAATGCTGGGGAGCTGTTTTTT. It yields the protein CASSQVRGGNAGELFF.

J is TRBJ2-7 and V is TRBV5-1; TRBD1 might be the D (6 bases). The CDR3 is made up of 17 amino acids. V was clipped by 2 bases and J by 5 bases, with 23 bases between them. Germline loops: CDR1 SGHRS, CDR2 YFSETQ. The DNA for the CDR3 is TGCGCCAGCAGCTTACAGGGAATTCCTAACCCCCTACACGAGCAGTACTTC. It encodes CASSLQGIPNPLHEQYF.

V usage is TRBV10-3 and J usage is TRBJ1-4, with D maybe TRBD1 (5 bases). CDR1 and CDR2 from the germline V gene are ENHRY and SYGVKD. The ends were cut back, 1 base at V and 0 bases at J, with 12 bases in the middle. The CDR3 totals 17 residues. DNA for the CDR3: TGTGCCATCAGTGAGTTTGACAGACCGTCAACTAATGAAAAACTGTTTTTT. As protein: CAISEFDRPSTNEKLFF.

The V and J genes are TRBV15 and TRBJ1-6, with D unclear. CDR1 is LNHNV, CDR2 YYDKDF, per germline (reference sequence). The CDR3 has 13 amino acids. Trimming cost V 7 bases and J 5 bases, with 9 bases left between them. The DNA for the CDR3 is TGTGCCACCAAAACCAGAAATAATTCACCCCTCCACTTT. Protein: CATKTRNNSPLHF. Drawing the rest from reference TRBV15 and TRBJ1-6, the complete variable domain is DAMVIQNPRYQVTQFGKPVTLSCSQTLNHNVMYWYQQKSSQAPKLLFHYYDKDFNNEADTPDNFQSRRPNTSFCFLDIRSPGLGDTAMYLCATKTRNNSPLHFGNGTRLTVT.

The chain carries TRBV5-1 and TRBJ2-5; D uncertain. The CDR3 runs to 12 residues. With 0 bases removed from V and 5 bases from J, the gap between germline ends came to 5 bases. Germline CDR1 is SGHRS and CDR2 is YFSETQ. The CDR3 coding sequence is TGCGCCAGCAGCTTGGTCGGTGAGACCCAGTACTTC. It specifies CASSLVGETQYF.

The CDR3 sequence: CASSHRQGSYEQYF. The CDR3 DNA reads TGTGCCAGCAGCCACAGGCAGGGTTCCTACGAGCAGTACTTC. This chain joins TRBV6-6 and TRBJ2-7, with a possible D match to TRBD1 (5 bases). The CDR3 contains 14 residues. With 6 bases removed from V and 1 base from J, the gap between germline ends came to 13 bases. Germline V gives CDR1 MNHNY, CDR2 SVGAGI (reference sequence).

CDR3 nucleotides: TGTGCCAGCAGTTTCGGGGCGCCGAACACTGAAGCTTTCTTT. It codes for CASSFGAPNTEAFF. The chain has TRBV28 and TRBJ1-1; D perhaps matches TRBD1 (5 bases). CDR1 MDHEN and CDR2 SYDVKM come from the germline V gene. V shed 3 bases and J shed 1 base, with 9 bases lying between them. This CDR3 has 14 amino acids.

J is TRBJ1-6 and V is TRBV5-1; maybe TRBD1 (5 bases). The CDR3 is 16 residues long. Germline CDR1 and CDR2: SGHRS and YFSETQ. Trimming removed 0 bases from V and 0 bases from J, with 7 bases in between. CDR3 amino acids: CASSLEGSSYNSPLHF. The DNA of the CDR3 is TGCGCCAGCAGCTTGGAGGGGAGCTCCTATAATTCACCCCTCCACTTT.

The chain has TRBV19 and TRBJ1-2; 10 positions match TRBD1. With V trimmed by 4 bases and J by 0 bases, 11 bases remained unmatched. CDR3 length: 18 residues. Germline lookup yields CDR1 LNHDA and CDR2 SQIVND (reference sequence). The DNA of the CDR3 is TGTGCCAGTAGTACCCTGATCGGGACAGGGGCGGCTAACTATGGCTACACCTTC. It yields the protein CASSTLIGTGAANYGYTF. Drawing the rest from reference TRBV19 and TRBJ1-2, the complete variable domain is DGGITQSPKYLFRKEGQNVTLSCEQNLNHDAMYWYRQDPGQGLRLIYYSQIVNDFQKGDIAEGYSVSREKKESFPLTVTSAQKNPTAFYLCASSTLIGTGAANYGYTFGSGTRLTVV.

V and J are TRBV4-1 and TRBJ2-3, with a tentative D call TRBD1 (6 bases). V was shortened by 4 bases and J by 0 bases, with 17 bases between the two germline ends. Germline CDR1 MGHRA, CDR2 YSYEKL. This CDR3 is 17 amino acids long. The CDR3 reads CASSPTGTPTSTDTQYF. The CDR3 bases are TGCGCCAGCAGCCCTACCGGGACACCGACTAGCACAGATACGCAGTATTTT.

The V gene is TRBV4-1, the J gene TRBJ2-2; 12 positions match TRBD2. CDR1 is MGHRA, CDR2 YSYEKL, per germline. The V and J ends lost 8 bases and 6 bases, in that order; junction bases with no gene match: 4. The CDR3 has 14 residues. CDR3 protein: CASSGLAGSGELFF. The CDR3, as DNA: TGCGCCAGCTCCGGACTAGCGGGATCCGGGGAGCTGTTTTTT.

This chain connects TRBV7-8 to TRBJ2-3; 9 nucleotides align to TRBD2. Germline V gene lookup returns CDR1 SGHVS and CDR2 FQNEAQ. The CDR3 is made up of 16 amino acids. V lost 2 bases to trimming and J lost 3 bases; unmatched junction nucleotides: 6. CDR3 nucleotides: TGTGCCAGCAGCTTATATGGCGGGAGGGATACAGATACGCAGTATTTT. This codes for CASSLYGGRDTDTQYF.

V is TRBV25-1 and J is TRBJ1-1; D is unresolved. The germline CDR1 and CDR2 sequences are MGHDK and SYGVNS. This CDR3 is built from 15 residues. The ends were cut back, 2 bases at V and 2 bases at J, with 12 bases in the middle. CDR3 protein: CASSEGRIRNTEAFF. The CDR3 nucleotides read TGTGCCAGCAGTGAAGGGCGGATAAGAAACACTGAAGCTTTCTTT.